Listed below are T cell receptor beta chains from one sample, sequenced in a study of T cell changes during pregnancy in multiple sclerosis. The method was immunoSEQ multiplex PCR; TCRdb's version includes in-frame clones alone and lacks a portion of them. This sample has roughly 89,000 clones, with roughly 93% found just once. The specimen was peripheral blood, collected in the first trimester of pregnancy. These receptors all stem from a female donor with multiple sclerosis, enrolled in a pregnancy study. CDR3s include the opening cysteine and the closing phenylalanine or tryptophan. D genes are given only for firm matches. Expanded clones get a size class; other rows say once, few or many, or leave the size out.

J,V,size,length,D,DNA,CDR3
TRBJ2-3,TRBV7-6,-,14,TRBD2,TGTGCCAGCAGCCCCGGGACTAACAAAGATACGCAGTATTTT,CASSPGTNKDTQYF
TRBJ1-1,TRBV9,-,12,-,TGTGCCAGCAGCGGAGGGGGGGCTGAAGCTTTCTTT,CASSGGGAEAFF
TRBJ1-5,TRBV10-3,-,14,-,TGTGCCATCAGTGACCGGACTGTATCCCAGCCCCAGCATTTT,CAISDRTVSQPQHF
TRBJ2-7,TRBV18,-,19,TRBD2,TGTGCCAGCTCACCTATCCCGTCCGGGGCTAGCGGGGACTCCTACGAGCAGTACTTC,CASSPIPSGASGDSYEQYF
TRBJ1-2,TRBV29-1,-,12,-,TGCAGCGTTGGGGGCAGGGATTATGGCTACACCTTC,CSVGGRDYGYTF
TRBJ2-7,TRBV9,-,17,TRBD1,TGTGCCAGCAGCCCTCGCCCCCTCTGGGACAGTTTCGGTGAGCAGTACTTC,CASSPRPLWDSFGEQYF
TRBJ1-1,TRBV21-1,-,19,-,TGTGCCAGCAGCAAATGTGGTGGGCGGGGAGGGTTTGTGAACACTGAAGCTTTCTTT,CASSKCGGRGGFVNTEAFF
TRBJ1-5,TRBV6-6,-,16,-,TGTGCCAGCAGTTACTCGGTGGGGCGGGACAATCAGCCCCAGCATTTT,CASSYSVGRDNQPQHF
TRBJ1-2,TRBV5-5,-,16,TRBD1,TGTGCCAGCATCCCGATAGGGGGACAGGGCCCGCATGGCTACACCTTC,CASIPIGGQGPHGYTF
TRBJ1-1,TRBV30,-,16,-,TGTGCCTGGAGTAAGCTTGGAGGGGTCAAGGGCACTGAAGCTTTCTTT,CAWSKLGGVKGTEAFF
TRBJ1-2,TRBV5-4,once,15,TRBD1,TGTGCCAGCAGGGCTACCGGGACAGGATATTATGGCTACACCTTC,CASRATGTGYYGYTF
TRBJ1-2,TRBV6-5,-,13,-,TGTGCCAGCAGTCCCCAGGGAGGCTCCGGCTACACCTTC,CASSPQGGSGYTF
TRBJ1-6,TRBV7-6,many,15,-,TGTGCCAGCAGCGCTTGGCCCGAGGATAATTCACCCCTCCACTTT,CASSAWPEDNSPLHF
TRBJ1-1,TRBV2,-,13,-,TGTGCCAGCAGTGAAGCCAGGGTAGGGGAAGCTTTCTTT,CASSEARVGEAFF
TRBJ1-4,TRBV14,-,18,-,TGTGCCAGCAGCCAAAAAGGGGTAGGACGGGCAACTAATGAAAAACTGTTTTTT,CASSQKGVGRATNEKLFF
TRBJ2-3,TRBV27,-,16,TRBD2,TGTGCCAGCAGTTCGATAGCGGGGGGTGAGTCAGATACGCAGTATTTT,CASSSIAGGESDTQYF
TRBJ2-3,TRBV10-1,-,15,-,TGCGCCAGCAGTGAGTCTGGGCTAGCAACAGATACGCAGTATTTT,CASSESGLATDTQYF
TRBJ2-3,TRBV19,-,15,TRBD2,TGTGCCAGTAGTATTGGAGCGGGGTGGGCGGATACGCAGTATTTT,CASSIGAGWADTQYF
TRBJ2-7,TRBV11-2,-,14,-,TGTGCCAGCAGCAACGCCGGGGGACGGCAGGAGCAGTACTTC,CASSNAGGRQEQYF
TRBJ2-3,TRBV4-1,-,14,-,TGCGCCAGCAGCCGTCAAATCGGAGAAGATACGCAGTATTTT,CASSRQIGEDTQYF
TRBJ1-5,TRBV9,-,19,-,TGTGCCAGCAACCCAACCGGGACATGTATTATGTATAGCAATCAGCCCCAGCATTTT,CASNPTGTCIMYSNQPQHF
TRBJ2-2,TRBV5-1,-,15,-,TGCGCCAGCAGCGTCGGGACCCCGGGGACTGGGGAGCTGTTTTTT,CASSVGTPGTGELFF